This TCR beta chain was recovered during a study of T cells in Graves' hyperthyroidism and ophthalmopathy. Points from the study as a whole: Ophthalmopathy, which appeared later, was predicted by the model a median 6.5 months before onset.

This clonotype has a handful of counts. Antigen: not known. V was clipped by 5 bases and J by 4 bases; unmatched bases: 6. The CDR3 contains 15 residues. Amplification of TCR beta CDR3 regions was performed using RNA transcripts as template. The study used the HTBI primer set for a first-round RT-PCR of the TCR CDR3. TCRdb used MiXCR to reprocess the multiplex PCR reads, holding one entry per CDR3 protein. The top ten hold 7% to 9.5% of the sample, which has some 300,000 distinct CDR3 sequences, approximately 15% seen once. The hyperthyroidism patients had all been newly diagnosed, and their disease duration was under 2 months. Their ages ranged from 18 to 65 years.

The chain uses TRBV12-3 or TRBV12-4 and TRBJ2-2; 8 bases are a match to TRBD1. Material for sequencing was blood. The receptor comes from a woman aged 40 to 55 with Graves' hyperthyroidism. CDR3 amino acids: CASSPRGQGTGELFF. The CDR3 nucleotides are TGTGCCAGCAGTCCCAGGGGGCAGGGCACCGGGGAGCTGTTTTTT.